The sequence of this TCR beta chain was determined in a study of T cells in Graves' hyperthyroidism and ophthalmopathy. V shed 6 bases and J shed 3 bases, with 11 bases lying between them. The germline V gene encodes CDR1 ENHRY and CDR2 SYGVKD. The CDR3 covers 13 residues. This clonotype was seen repeatedly, ten times or more. RNA transcripts gave rise to amplified TCR beta CDR3 regions. First-round RT-PCR targeting the TCR CDR3 was performed with the HTBI primer set. TCRdb reprocessed the multiplex PCR reads via MiXCR and lists one record per CDR3 protein. Of fewer than 250,000 distinct CDR3 sequences in the sample, about 16% are singletons; the top ten hold 28%.

Sequencing was done on a sample of blood. The chain links TRBV10-3 to TRBJ1-1, with a weak D call TRBD1 (5 bases). This TCR derives from a woman aged 18-30 years with Graves' ophthalmopathy. The CDR3: CAIRLTDDTEAFF. The CDR3 nucleotides are TGTGCCATCAGGCTGACAGACGACACTGAAGCTTTCTTT.